This T cell receptor beta chain was sequenced during a study of cytomegalovirus exposure and HLA in healthy donors. The data were produced by immunoSEQ multiplex PCR, yet TCRdb's version contains in-frame clones alone and is incomplete. Of 90,000 to 100,000 clones in the sample, roughly 87% were seen once. V dropped 5 bases and J dropped 3; count of bases not matched to a gene: 8. CDR3 size: 16 residues. The germline CDR1 and CDR2 sequences are PRHDT and FYEKMQ (reference sequence). The specimen sequenced was PBMCs. The clonotype was recovered from a man between 18 and 35 years old in good health and CMV-seropositive. The V and J genes are TRBV13 and TRBJ2-1; TRBD2 agrees at 9 bases. The CDR3, as DNA: TGTGCCAGCAGCCAAGGTCTTAGCGGGGGCTACAATGAGCAGTTCTTC. Its translation is CASSQGLSGGYNEQFF.